Following are 14 T cell receptor beta chains from one sample sequenced in a study of CD8 T cells in Susac syndrome. RNA totalling roughly 0.5 to 1 ug underwent reverse transcription with random hexamers. TCRdb processed the immunoSEQ multiplex PCR reads anew with MiXCR; each CDR3 protein has one entry. Among some 200,000 distinct CDR3 sequences listed, roughly 90% were seen once. Sequences were obtained from CD8+ T cells from PBMCs. These receptor sequences come from a human donor with multiple sclerosis.

V and J are TRBV24-1 and TRBJ2-2; weak D call: TRBD1 (5 bases). There are 16 residues in the CDR3. Between the trimmed V and J ends, which lost 4 bases and 6 bases, there was a span of 17 bases. The V gene's germline CDR1 is KGHDR and CDR2 SFDVKD. The CDR3 DNA reads as TGTGCCACCAGTGACCAAGGGGCGGCGAGGTCCGGGGAGCTGTTTTTT. Protein: CATSDQGAARSGELFF.

V and J are TRBV9 and TRBJ2-5, with D perhaps given as TRBD1 or TRBD2 (6 bases each). Germline CDR1 reads SGDLS; CDR2 reads YYNGEE. The CDR3 has 16 residues. V was shortened by 4 bases and J by 2 bases, with 18 bases between the two germline ends. The CDR3 DNA is TGTGCCAGCAGCTCCAAGGGGGGACGGTATCAAGAGACCCAGTACTTC. Amino acids: CASSSKGGRYQETQYF.

The DNA of the CDR3 is TGTGCCAGCAGCTTGGGACAGGGGACTATGGCTTTCTTT. Translating it yields CASSLGQGTMAFF. V is TRBV11-3 and J is TRBJ1-1; 10 nucleotides align to TRBD1. Germline CDR1 SGHNT, CDR2 YENEEA. The V segment lost 3 bases and the J segment 11 bases; nucleotides outside the gene matches: 6. The CDR3 runs 13 residues.

This chain uses TRBV27 with TRBJ2-2, with D hard to call. Germline values: CDR1 MNHEY, CDR2 SMNVEV (reference sequence). This CDR3 region has 15 residues. The V end was cut by 3 bases, the J end by 2 bases, with 10 bases between. The CDR3 DNA reads TGTGCCAGCAGTTTGGGCCAGTTTAACACCGGGGAGCTGTTTTTT. The encoded protein is CASSLGQFNTGELFF.

V gene TRBV7-2 combines with J gene TRBJ2-7, with D possibly matching TRBD2 (5 bases). The length of the CDR3 is 17 residues. V lost 3 bases and J lost 3, with 21 bases in between. Germline CDR1 and CDR2: SGHTA and FQGNSA. The CDR3 sequence: CASSLGWSAGLLYEQYF. The CDR3 nucleotides read TGTGCCAGCAGCTTGGGCTGGTCGGCGGGCCTCCTCTACGAGCAGTACTTC.

The CDR3 region is CASSRFASGNTIYF. The CDR3 DNA follows: TGTGCCAGCAGCCGCTTCGCCTCTGGAAACACCATATATTTT. V is TRBV28 and J is TRBJ1-3; D unclear. The length of the CDR3 is 14 residues. Germline V gene data show CDR1 as MDHEN and CDR2 as SYDVKM. The V and J ends lost 6 bases and 0 bases respectively, with 9 bases between them.

This clonotype was found once. This chain links TRBV4-3 with TRBJ2-1; a possible D gene is TRBD2 (5 bases). Trimming cost V 0 bases and J 4 bases, with 10 bases left between them. Germline CDR1 LGHNA, CDR2 YSLEER. The CDR3 extends over 15 amino acids. The CDR3 nucleotides are TGCGCCAGCAGCCAAGATCGAACTAGGTACAATGAGCAGTTCTTC. Protein sequence: CASSQDRTRYNEQFF.

This clonotype was seen just once. This chain uses TRBV7-9 with TRBJ1-1; 10 positions agree with TRBD1. This CDR3 contains 14 residues. The trim removed 3 bases at V and 3 bases at J, leaving 1 base unmatched. Per germline, CDR1 SEHNR and CDR2 FQNEAQ (reference sequence). CDR3 DNA sequence: TGTGCCAGCAGCTTCGGGACAGGGGACACTGAAGCTTTCTTT. It specifies CASSFGTGDTEAFF.

As regards this clonotype: Compared with germline, one end of the junction differs, possibly owing to a read error. V and J are TRBV11-2 and TRBJ1-1; D ambiguous. CDR1 is SGHAT and CDR2 is FQNNGV in the germline V gene. This CDR3 has 13 residues. CDR3 sequence reads: CASSLVGRTEVFF. CDR3 in DNA: TGTGCCAGCAGCTTAGTAGGTCGCACTGAAGTTTTCTTT. The full variable domain, its missing parts supplied by reference TRBV11-2 and TRBJ1-1, is EAGVAQSPRYKIIEKRQSVAFWCNPISGHATLYWYQQILGQGPKLLIQFQNNGVVDDSQLPKDRFSAERLKGVDSTLKIQPAKLEDSAVYLCASSLVGRTEVFFGQGTRLTVV.

The chain couples TRBV7-9 to TRBJ1-4; D remains ambiguous. Germline CDR1 SEHNR, CDR2 FQNEAQ (reference sequence). Trimming shortened V by 0 bases and J by 6 bases, and 8 bases separated the two germline ends. CDR3 length equals 14 residues. The CDR3 here is CASSLAVPDEKLFF. The CDR3 nucleotides read TGTGCCAGCAGCTTAGCGGTCCCCGATGAAAAACTGTTTTTT.

The chain uses TRBV6-5 and TRBJ2-1; D is undetermined. In germline, CDR1 is MNHEY, CDR2 SVGAGI. The CDR3 runs to 14 residues. Trimming pared 4 bases from V and 8 bases from J, leaving 15 bases between. The CDR3 DNA sequence: TGTGCCAGCAGTTCGCAGCACTTAGCCGATGAGCAGTTCTTC. Translating it yields CASSSQHLADEQFF.

Note on this clonotype: The junction and the germline gene differ at one end; a read error may be behind it. V is TRBV5-1 and J is TRBJ1-2; weak D call: TRBD1 (5 bases). The CDR3 consists of 12 residues. Germline-derived CDR1 and CDR2 are SGHRS and YFSETQ. The DNA of the CDR3 is TGTGCCAGCAGCTTGGGGGACTATGGCTACACCTTC. Its protein product is CASSLGDYGYTF.

The rearrangement links TRBV7-9 to TRBJ2-5, with 10 bases fitting TRBD1. This CDR3 contains 14 residues. V dropped 5 bases and J dropped 5; count of bases not matched to a gene: 5. The germline CDR1 and CDR2 sequences are SEHNR and FQNEAQ (reference sequence). CDR3 nucleotides: TGTGCCAGCAGCCCATTGGGACAGGGGGAGACCCAGTACTTC. It translates to CASSPLGQGETQYF.

This clonotype was detected once. The J gene is TRBJ1-1, the V gene TRBV9; TRBD1 aligns across 8 bases. CDR3 length: 20 amino acids. J lost 1 base, V lost 4 bases, and 21 bases had no gene match. The germline CDR1 and CDR2 sequences are SGDLS and YYNGEE. CDR3 bases: TGTGCCAGCAGCTTACCCCCAGGGGGCTCCGATACCGGGAAGAACACTGAAGCTTTCTTT. Translation gives CASSLPPGGSDTGKNTEAFF. The variable domain in full, with the rest retrieved from reference TRBV9 and TRBJ1-1, is DSGVTQTPKHLITATGQRVTLRCSPRSGDLSVYWYQQSLDQGLQFLIQYYNGEERAKGNILERFSAQQFPDLHSELNLSSLELGDSALYFCASSLPPGGSDTGKNTEAFFGQGTRLTVV.